Sequencing of this T cell receptor (beta chain) was carried out in a study of early T cells in non-severe SARS-CoV-2 infection (dated by TCRdb to the early 2020s). Describing the broader study: Because TCR sequencing relied on bulk RNA taken from unsorted whole blood, pairing of alpha and beta chains was not possible.

A case-control design nested within a healthcare worker cohort in London, UK, was used, with weekly nasopharyngeal swab PCR tests and blood sampling performed. Healthcare workers were enrolled in the week of the UK lockdown, from 23 to 31 March 2020, and were followed every week for up to roughly 16 weeks. Trimming removed 4 bases from V and 1 base from J, leaving 13 bases between the germline ends. The CDR3 numbers 14 residues from cysteine through phenylalanine. Only CDR3 DNA remains: 42 bases, in frame from the first base. Sequences SQVTM (CDR1) and ANQGSEA (CDR2) are obtained from the germline V gene. On this clonotype itself: Its antigen specificity is not known. There are no base qualities to consult, and no much larger clone falls within one base.

Results and caveats for the whole study, not just this receptor: Matching against VDJdb was skewed toward anti-spike CD8 responses, likely underestimated virus-specific expansions, and missed private and CD4 specificities.

The library was made by 5' RACE. Data came from a NextSeq 500. Unique molecular identifiers were attached to individual cDNA molecules in the TCR library protocol so that sequencing error and PCR bias could be corrected. Both TCR alpha and beta chains were sequenced, and tight co-correlation was observed between alpha and beta sequence abundances in each sample. The study's processing was this. Decombinator V4 was used to annotate the V gene, J gene and CDR3 of the TCR sequences. Expanded TCRs were defined as changing significantly between any two time points under a Poisson model with p below 0.0001. TCR abundances were normalised to the total number of TCRs sequenced in each sample and reported as counts per million. TRAV1-2 paired with TRAJ12, TRAJ20 or TRAJ33 defined MAIT TCRs, while TRAV10 paired with TRAJ18 defined iNKT TCRs. VDJdb, accessed on 1 November 2021, was searched for TCRs annotated for CMV, EBV and SARS-CoV-2, and TCRs annotated for more than one antigen were excluded. The raw public data were reprocessed by TCRdb itself: fastp quality trimming at Q25, MiXCR clonotype calling, in-frame beta chains only. Each CDR3 protein gets just one entry, which takes the most common genes and DNA from the rows behind it. TCRdb, rather than the study authors, made the V and J calls. This sample is represented by 85,000 to 100,000 distinct CDR3 sequences; over 15% of them were singletons. The ten largest clones capture roughly 4.7% of the sample.

The receptor chain draws on TRBV29-1 and TRBJ1-1; no D gene is confidently identified. The sequence derives from an adult who was a healthcare worker with PCR-confirmed SARS-CoV-2 infection or an uninfected control (not recorded which). Specimen: whole blood, collected at baseline. CDR3 region: CSVANPVTNTEAFF. The base sequence is TGCAGCGTTGCGAACCCAGTGACGAACACTGAAGCTTTCTTT.